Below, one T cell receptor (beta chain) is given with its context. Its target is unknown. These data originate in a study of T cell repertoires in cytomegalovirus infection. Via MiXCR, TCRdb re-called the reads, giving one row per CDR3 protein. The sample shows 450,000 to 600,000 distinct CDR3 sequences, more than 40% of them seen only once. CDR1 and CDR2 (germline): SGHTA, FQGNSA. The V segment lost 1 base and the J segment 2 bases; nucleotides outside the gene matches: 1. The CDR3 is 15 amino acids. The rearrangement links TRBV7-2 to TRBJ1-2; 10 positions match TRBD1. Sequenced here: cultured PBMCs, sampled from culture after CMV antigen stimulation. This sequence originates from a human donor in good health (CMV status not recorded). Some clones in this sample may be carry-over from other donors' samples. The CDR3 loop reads CASSLGQGANYGYTF. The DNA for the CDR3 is TGTGCCAGCAGCTTAGGACAGGGGGCGAACTATGGCTACACCTTC.